Listed below are T cell receptor beta chains from one sample, sequenced in a study of regulatory T cells in long-lasting Graves disease. Using its own MiXCR run on the multiplex PCR reads, TCRdb lists one record per CDR3 protein. The sample carries under 500,000 distinct CDR3 sequences, less than 25% recorded once. Material: peripheral blood mononuclear cells (PBMCs), obtained when the disease was refractory, from a patient treated with antithyroid drugs. The receptors derive from a female donor with Graves disease. Both conserved end residues are part of each CDR3. The order of the fields is J gene, V gene, clone size, D gene, CDR3 DNA, CDR3 protein. The D gene is left open where the match is weak. Only part of the rows carry a size: once, few, many, or a class if the clone is expanded.

>TRBJ2-4|TRBV30|few|NA
TGTGCCTGGAGTGTACCGACGTCGGCCAAAAACATTCAGTACTTC
CAWSVPTSAKNIQYF
>TRBJ1-6|TRBV14|few|TRBD1
TGTGCCAGCAGCCAGGGACAGGGCTATTCACCCCTCCACTTT
CASSQGQGYSPLHF
>TRBJ1-1|TRBV5-1|many|TRBD1
TGCGCCAGCAGCGGGGACAGGGGGCTGCACACTGAAGCTTTCTTT
CASSGDRGLHTEAFF
>TRBJ1-1|TRBV9|few|NA
TGTGCCAGCAATTCGGGGGGCAACACTGAAGCTTTCTTT
CASNSGGNTEAFF
>TRBJ1-3|TRBV4-2|once|NA
TGTGCCAGCAGTCGAGCCCCCGGAAACACCATATATTTT
CASSRAPGNTIYF
>TRBJ2-2|TRBV29-1|few|NA
TGCAGCGTTAATCAACAGGGATCGACCGGGGAGCTGTTTTTT
CSVNQQGSTGELFF
>TRBJ2-5|TRBV11-2|many|TRBD2
TGTGCCAGCAGCTTAGGGCGGGAGGGCCCCGGAGGAGAGACCCAGTACTTC
CASSLGREGPGGETQYF
>TRBJ2-7|TRBV6-1|few|NA
TGTGCCAGCAGGAATCTGGGGGCGCGGGAGCAGTACTTC
CASRNLGAREQYF
>TRBJ1-5|TRBV27|many|NA
TGTGCCAGCAGTTTGGGGGGACGGTTTCAGCCCCAGCATTTT
CASSLGGRFQPQHF
>TRBJ2-7|TRBV7-8|NA|TRBD1
TGTGCCAGCGTCACAGGGGACTCCTACGAGCAGTACTTC
CASVTGDSYEQYF
>TRBJ2-6|TRBV12-3/TRBV12-4|many|NA
TGTGCCAGCCGAAGGAACACTGGGGCCAACGTCCTGACTTTC
CASRRNTGANVLTF
>TRBJ2-2|TRBV30|NA|NA
TGTGCCTGGGGTAGGGGCTCTCACACCGGGGAGCTGTTTTTT
CAWGRGSHTGELFF
>TRBJ1-2|TRBV7-9|few|NA
TGTGCCAGCAACGGGGGGGTGGCAGCTAACTATGGCTACACCTTC
CASNGGVAANYGYTF
>TRBJ1-1|TRBV3-1|few|NA
TGTGCCAGCAGCCGACTGGCAGGGTGGAGAACTGAAGCTTTCTTT
CASSRLAGWRTEAFF
>TRBJ2-7|TRBV20-1|few|TRBD2
TGCAGTGCTCCAGAGGATCTAGCGGGAGCCTACGAGCAGTACTTC
CSAPEDLAGAYEQYF
>TRBJ1-1|TRBV6-1|NA|TRBD1
TGTGCCAGCAGCACCGGTGGGGACAGGGGGAGTGAAGCTTTCTTT
CASSTGGDRGSEAFF
>TRBJ2-5|TRBV28|NA|NA
TGTGCCAGCAGTTTAGCGGCATCTAAAGAGACCCAGTACTTC
CASSLAASKETQYF
>TRBJ2-7|TRBV12-3/TRBV12-4|few|NA
TGTGCCAGCAGTATACGGGCGGTGGACGAGCAGTACTTC
CASSIRAVDEQYF